This TCR beta chain was captured in a study of blood T cell repertoires in COVID-19. Germline lookup yields CDR1 MNHEY and CDR2 SMNVEV (reference sequence). This CDR3 comprises 13 residues. J was trimmed by 11 bases and V by 2 bases; bases with no gene match: 6. Profiling relied on immunoSEQ multiplex PCR, and the TCRdb table lists in-frame clones only, not all of them. Of approximately 99,000 clones detected, about four fifths appear once; the ten largest clones hold less than 5%. J is TRBJ1-1 and V is TRBV27, with 9 bases lining up with TRBD1. Sequencing was carried out using peripheral blood. This sequence was found in a woman in her 70s with acute or convalescent COVID-19. The CDR3 DNA follows: TGTGCCAGCAGTTTACGGGACAGGGCAGACGCTTTCTTT. As protein: CASSLRDRADAFF.